The source of this TCR beta chain is a study of identical twins. This clonotype came up a few times. Antigen specificity is unknown. One entry per CDR3 protein, called by TCRdb with MiXCR from the 5' RACE reads. The sample holds 200,000 to 300,000 distinct CDR3 sequences; over 9.5% are singletons and the top ten take less than 12%. The donor group consisted entirely of healthy Caucasians. Study-wide results and limits: Within cord blood, abundant beta clonotypes carried fewer insertions, but memory repertoires showed no such trend. In drawing conclusions, the study used cross-sectional statistical analysis and did not follow the same donors. For monozygotic twins, models underestimated out-of-frame TCR alpha sharing.

The CDR3 has 14 amino acids. Germline V gives CDR1 SGHTA, CDR2 FQGNSA. Trimming took off 7 bases at V and 0 bases at J, with 13 bases between the two ends. This receptor was taken from a man aged 50 or older in good health. The sequenced material came from memory T cells sorted from blood. The gene calls are TRBV7-2 and TRBJ2-7; TRBD2 might be the D (7 bases). The CDR3 DNA follows: TGTGCCAGCAAGGGGGGGTTAAGCTCCTACGAGCAGTACTTC. Translating gives CASKGGLSSYEQYF.